This TCR beta chain was observed in a study of CD8 T cells in Susac syndrome. The CDR3 contains 14 residues. Deletions cut 7 bases from V and 4 bases from J, with 13 bases between. Reverse transcription of roughly 0.5 to 1 ug RNA was performed with random hexamers. TCRdb passed the immunoSEQ multiplex PCR reads through MiXCR, listing each CDR3 protein once. The profile shows 300,000 to 350,000 distinct CDR3 sequences, under 95% of them singletons. The sequenced sample consisted of CD4+ T cells from PBMCs. The receptor's source is a human donor with multiple sclerosis. The chain recombines TRBV12-3 or TRBV12-4 with TRBJ2-2; D might be TRBD1 (5 bases). The chain's CDR3 is CASIGSGRTGELFF. The DNA of the CDR3 is TGTGCCAGCATAGGCTCAGGGCGCACCGGGGAGCTGTTTTTT.